The present T cell receptor (beta chain) was sequenced within a study of T cell changes during pregnancy in multiple sclerosis. The CDR3 loop spans 17 amino acids. With 5 bases clipped from V and 4 bases from J, the junction kept 13 bases outside the gene matches. The data were produced by immunoSEQ multiplex PCR, yet TCRdb's version contains in-frame clones alone and is incomplete. The data contain roughly 110,000 clones, 85% to 95% of them singletons. V gene TRBV5-3 combines with J gene TRBJ2-7; 12 bases line up with TRBD2. TRBV5-3 is an ORF; its function is uncertain. Sequenced material: peripheral blood, taken after pregnancy. The source of this sequence is a female donor with multiple sclerosis, enrolled in a pregnancy study. The CDR3 loop reads CARSSTSGSRDSYEQYF. The CDR3 region has the DNA TGTGCCAGAAGTTCGACTAGCGGGAGTAGGGATTCATACGAGCAGTACTTC.